Listed below are T cell receptor beta chains from one sample, sequenced in a study of OX40 agonist ivuxolimab in advanced cancers. Assay: immunoSEQ multiplex PCR; the TCRdb copy retains only in-frame clones and omits some. The table records tens of thousands of clones, 82% of them present only once. The specimen comprised CD4+ or CD8+ T cells sorted from blood, sampled in a trial of the OX40 agonist ivuxolimab. The origin of the receptors is an adult with an advanced solid tumor such as melanoma, head and neck, liver or kidney cancer. The CDR3 runs from the conserved cysteine through the conserved F or W. Each record gives: CDR3 length, V gene, J gene, CDR3 protein.

14	TRBV6-5	TRBJ2-3	CASSYFQGTDTQYF
13	TRBV30	TRBJ2-1	CAWRPRPYNEQFF
15	TRBV4-1	TRBJ1-1	CASSPEGVWNTEAFF
14	TRBV5-1	TRBJ2-3	CASAAGRGTDTQYF
16	TRBV14	TRBJ2-1	CASSQGPGTSVNEQFF
13	TRBV5-1	TRBJ1-2	CASSLGQPHGYTF
19	TRBV5-6	TRBJ2-1	CASSTKTSGGPGSYNEQFF
15	TRBV27	TRBJ1-4	CASSFVQGADEKLFF
13	TRBV27	TRBJ1-1	CASSPQGGGRAFF
13	TRBV11-1	TRBJ2-5	CASSVRVLETQYF
11	TRBV20-1	TRBJ2-1	CSASGQNEQFF
15	TRBV11-3	TRBJ2-7	CASSPTGQGSFEQYF
15	TRBV6-5	TRBJ2-2	CASSSGPTGAGELFF
15	TRBV7-2	TRBJ1-2	CASSSSGPANYGYTF
14	TRBV4-1	TRBJ1-1	CASRGLLRGTEAFF
15	TRBV5-6	TRBJ2-2	CASSFDRGGTGELFF
13	TRBV18	TRBJ1-5	CASSPGRNQPQHF
13	TRBV6-1	TRBJ1-5	CASSEWGTAPQHF
15	TRBV4-3	TRBJ1-6	CASSQEAPYNSPLHF
11	TRBV20-1	TRBJ1-1	CSARGDSQAFF
16	TRBV5-6	TRBJ1-5	CASSPGTGGSGQPQHF
16	TRBV30	TRBJ2-5	CAWSLTGLAGLETQYF
14	TRBV19	TRBJ1-1	CASNPDRGRTEAFF
15	TRBV30	TRBJ2-1	CAWNLDGGAYDEQFF
16	TRBV7-3	TRBJ2-7	CASSTRTSGGFYEQYF
18	TRBV7-2	TRBJ1-3	CASSLGGRGARSGNTIYF
14	TRBV2	TRBJ2-1	CASILDGAYNEQFF
17	TRBV5-6	TRBJ2-2	CASSFNLGAGRTGELFF
15	TRBV5-1	TRBJ1-1	CASSPRGPVNTEAFF
17	TRBV5-6	TRBJ1-1	CASSLFRDYGTNTEAFF
13	TRBV11-3	TRBJ2-5	CATSLNPGQTQYF
11	TRBV7-2	TRBJ2-3	CASSQGKAQYF
16	TRBV5-5	TRBJ1-1	CASSLLPQNGATEAFF
13	TRBV2	TRBJ1-2	CASSDGGYYGYTF
13	TRBV6-1	TRBJ1-2	CASRQGGNYGYTF
13	TRBV2	TRBJ2-1	CASSERLYNEQFF
21	TRBV4-2	TRBJ1-3	CASSQEVTGQGRISSGNTIYF
15	TRBV5-5	TRBJ2-5	CASSLSPSFQETQYF
13	TRBV4-2	TRBJ2-3	CASSQLAGGTQYF
14	TRBV10-3	TRBJ2-2	CAISSGGVTGELFF
13	TRBV30	TRBJ1-6	CAWRVRYNSPLHF
15	TRBV15	TRBJ1-2	CATSGSGQPKDGYTF